This T cell receptor beta chain was sequenced during a study of blood T cell repertoires in COVID-19. About the study: The United States, Italy and Spain provided the acute and convalescent COVID-19 samples. The analysed material was cDNA or gDNA that came from T cells, B-cell-depleted T cells, or PBMCs.

Authors' analysis steps: Estimated nucleated cell counts came from reference gene primer amplification. Repertoires were generated with immunoSEQ multiplex PCR, while TCRdb's copy carries only in-frame clones and drops some. That table furnishes V, J and clone size, whereas the DNA furnished D and trimming. Counted here are approximately 430,000 clones, roughly 90% occurring once; the ten biggest clones make up about 1.5%. This receptor was taken from a woman aged 30 to 39 with active or convalescent COVID-19. Input material: peripheral blood.

CDR3 DNA: TGTGCCAGCAGCAAATCGACTGAAGCTTTCTTT. Protein: CASSKSTEAFF. This rearrangement joins TRBV9 to TRBJ1-1; D is unclear. CDR3 length: 11 amino acids. Per germline, CDR1 SGDLS and CDR2 YYNGEE. The ends were cut back, 4 bases at V and 5 bases at J, with 6 bases in the middle. The variable domain in full, completed from reference TRBV9 and TRBJ1-1, reads DSGVTQTPKHLITATGQRVTLRCSPRSGDLSVYWYQQSLDQGLQFLIQYYNGEERAKGNILERFSAQQFPDLHSELNLSSLELGDSALYFCASSKSTEAFFGQGTRLTVV.